The source of this T cell receptor beta chain is a study of coeliac disease. One frozen approximately 500,000-cell aliquot per fraction was sequenced. This CDR3 has 15 amino acids. Germline V gene data show CDR1 as SGHRS and CDR2 as YFSETQ. V was cut by 4 bases and J by 0 bases, with 14 bases left in between. Method: immunoSEQ multiplex PCR; TCRdb's copy keeps in-frame clones and lacks some. The table lists around 1,500 clones, 73% of them singletons. This chain joins TRBV5-1 and TRBJ2-7, with D possibly being TRBD1 (5 bases). This clonotype was obtained from a human donor without celiac disease. Sequenced: lymphocytes from the gut lamina propria. The CDR3: CASSPITGTSYEQYF. The CDR3 DNA is TGCGCCAGCAGCCCGATAACAGGTACCTCCTACGAGCAGTACTTC.